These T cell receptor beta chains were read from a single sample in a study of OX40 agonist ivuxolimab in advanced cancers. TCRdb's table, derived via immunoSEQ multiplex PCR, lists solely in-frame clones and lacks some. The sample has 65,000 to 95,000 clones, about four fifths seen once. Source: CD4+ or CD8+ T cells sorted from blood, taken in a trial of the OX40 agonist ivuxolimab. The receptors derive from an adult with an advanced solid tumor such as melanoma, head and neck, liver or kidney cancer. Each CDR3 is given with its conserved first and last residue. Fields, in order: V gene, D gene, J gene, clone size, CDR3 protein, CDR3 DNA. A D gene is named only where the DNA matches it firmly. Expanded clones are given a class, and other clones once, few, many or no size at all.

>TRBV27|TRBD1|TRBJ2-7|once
CASSLSAGTGGNYEQYF
TGTGCCAGCAGTTTATCTGCCGGGACAGGGGGTAACTACGAGCAGTACTTC
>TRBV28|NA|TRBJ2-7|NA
CASSFSGSHEQYF
TGTGCCAGCAGTTTCTCCGGATCGCACGAGCAGTACTTC
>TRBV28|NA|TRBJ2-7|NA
CASSHRGEQYF
TGTGCCAGCAGTCACCGAGGGGAGCAGTACTTC
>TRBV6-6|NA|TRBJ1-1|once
CASSLSGDTEAFF
TGTGCCAGCAGTTTAAGTGGGGACACTGAAGCTTTCTTT
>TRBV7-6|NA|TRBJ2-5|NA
CASSLAGMETQYF
TGTGCCAGCAGCTTAGCAGGGATGGAGACCCAGTACTTC
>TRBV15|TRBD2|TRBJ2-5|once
CATSEPGLVFQETQYF
TGTGCCACCAGCGAGCCGGGACTAGTGTTCCAAGAGACCCAGTACTTC
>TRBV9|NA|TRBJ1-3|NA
CASSVEPGLGGNTIYF
TGTGCCAGCAGCGTAGAGCCGGGTCTGGGCGGAAACACCATATATTTT
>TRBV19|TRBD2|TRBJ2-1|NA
CASSRIGGRAMHEQFF
TGTGCCAGTAGTAGGATTGGGGGGAGGGCCATGCATGAGCAGTTCTTC
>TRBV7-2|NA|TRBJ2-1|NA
CASSLDPDYNEQFF
TGTGCCAGCAGCTTAGACCCGGACTACAATGAGCAGTTCTTC
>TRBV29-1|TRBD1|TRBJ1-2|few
CSGGALRRTGDYGYTF
TGCAGCGGTGGGGCCCTTCGTAGAACAGGGGACTATGGCTACACCTTC
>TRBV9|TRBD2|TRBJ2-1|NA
CASSLSGSYYNEQFF
TGTGCCAGCAGCCTTAGCGGGAGCTACTACAATGAGCAGTTCTTC
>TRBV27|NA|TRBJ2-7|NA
CASGVYEQYF
TGTGCCAGCGGGGTCTACGAGCAGTACTTC
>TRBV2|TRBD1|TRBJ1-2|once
CASSDKQGLGGYTF
TGTGCCAGCAGTGATAAACAGGGGTTGGGTGGCTACACCTTC
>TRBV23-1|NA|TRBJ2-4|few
CASSQWSKNIQYF
TGCGCCAGCAGTCAGTGGAGTAAAAACATTCAGTACTTC
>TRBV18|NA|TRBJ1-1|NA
CASSPQVNTEAFF
TGTGCCAGCTCGCCTCAGGTTAACACTGAAGCTTTCTTT
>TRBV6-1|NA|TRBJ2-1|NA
CASKEYNEQFF
TGTGCCAGCAAAGAATACAATGAGCAGTTCTTC
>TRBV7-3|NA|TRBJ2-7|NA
CASSPEGGLYEQYF
TGTGCCAGCAGCCCCGAGGGGGGGCTTTACGAGCAGTACTTC
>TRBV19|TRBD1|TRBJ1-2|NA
CASTRTGTGTYGYTF
TGTGCCAGTACTCGAACCGGGACAGGGACCTATGGCTACACCTTC
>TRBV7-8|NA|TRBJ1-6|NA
CASSPRHLQGSSINSPLHF
TGTGCCAGCAGCCCGCGCCACTTACAGGGCTCAAGCATTAATTCACCCCTCCACTTT
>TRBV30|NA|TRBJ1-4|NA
CAGDRLEKLFF
TGTGCGGGGGATCGTCTTGAAAAACTGTTTTTT
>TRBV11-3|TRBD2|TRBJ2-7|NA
CASSLEAGALYEQYF
TGTGCCAGCAGCTTAGAGGCGGGAGCCCTCTACGAGCAGTACTTC
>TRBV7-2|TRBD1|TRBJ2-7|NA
CASSSGTGLYEQYF
TGTGCCAGCAGCTCCGGGACAGGGCTCTACGAGCAGTACTTC
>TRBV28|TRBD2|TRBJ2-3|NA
CASSKTGGSAVADTQYF
TGTGCCAGCTCTAAAACAGGCGGGAGCGCTGTTGCAGATACGCAGTATTTT
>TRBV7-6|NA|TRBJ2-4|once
CASSLGVGGYNIQYF
TGTGCCAGCAGCTTAGGAGTTGGCGGGTATAACATTCAGTACTTC
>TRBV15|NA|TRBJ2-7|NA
CATSRQGLYEQYF
TGTGCCACCAGCAGACAGGGTCTCTACGAGCAGTACTTC
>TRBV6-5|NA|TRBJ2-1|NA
CASSYSSISRNEQFF
TGTGCCAGCAGTTACTCGTCTATAAGTAGGAATGAGCAGTTCTTC
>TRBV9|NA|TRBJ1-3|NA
CASSVEPQGSGNTIYF
TGTGCCAGCAGCGTAGAACCCCAGGGCTCTGGAAACACCATATATTTT
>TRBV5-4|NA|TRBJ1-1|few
CASSLAPGGTEAFF
TGTGCCAGCAGCTTGGCGCCGGGGGGCACTGAAGCTTTCTTT
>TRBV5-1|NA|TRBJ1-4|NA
CASSLNGQNEKLFF
TGCGCCAGCAGCTTGAATGGGCAGAATGAAAAACTGTTTTTT
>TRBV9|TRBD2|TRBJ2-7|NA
CASSVVPGLAAKYEQYF
TGTGCCAGCAGCGTAGTTCCCGGACTAGCGGCTAAATACGAGCAGTACTTC
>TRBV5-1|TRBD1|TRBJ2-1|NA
CASSFTPGDRYNEQFF
TGCGCCAGCAGCTTTACCCCCGGGGACAGGTACAATGAGCAGTTCTTC
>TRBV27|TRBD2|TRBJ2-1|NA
CARGTSGRHEQFF
TGTGCCCGCGGGACTAGCGGGAGACATGAGCAGTTCTTC
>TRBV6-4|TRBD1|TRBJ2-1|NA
CASSQRRTGQGKNEQFF
TGTGCCAGCAGCCAGCGTCGGACAGGACAGGGGAAGAATGAGCAGTTCTTC
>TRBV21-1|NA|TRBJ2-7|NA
CASSKGGVPYEQYF
TGTGCCAGCAGCAAAGGGGGCGTACCCTACGAGCAGTACTTC
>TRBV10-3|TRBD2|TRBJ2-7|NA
CAIKLAGVGEQYF
TGTGCCATTAAACTAGCGGGAGTGGGGGAGCAGTACTTC